This T cell receptor beta chain was found in a study of blood T cell repertoires in COVID-19. At least ten counts were recorded for this clone. Using immunoSEQ multiplex PCR, the repertoire was profiled, and TCRdb retains in-frame clones only, with some absent. Of approximately 260,000 clones in the sample, 85% to 90% were seen once. CDR3 length equals 13 residues. Trimming stripped 1 base from V and 5 bases from J, with 8 bases between. Specimen: peripheral blood. The TCR sequence derives from a man in his late teens or twenties with active or convalescent COVID-19. V gene TRBV12-3 or TRBV12-4 combines with J gene TRBJ2-5; D unclear. CDR3 sequence (DNA): TGTGCCAGCAGTTTAGACTTCTTGGAGACCCAGTACTTC. Encoded protein: CASSLDFLETQYF.